What follows are 4 T cell receptor beta chains derived from one specimen sequenced in a study of blood T cell repertoires in COVID-19. Sequencing was performed with immunoSEQ multiplex PCR; in TCRdb, only in-frame clones are kept and a portion is missing. The repertoire holds about 240,000 clones, 70% to 85% seen once, with approximately 10% in the top ten. Sequencing was carried out using peripheral blood. Receptors originate from a woman aged 80 or older with acute or convalescent COVID-19.

The chain is built from TRBV9 and TRBJ1-3; the D is unclear. Germline V gene sequence: CDR1 SGDLS, CDR2 YYNGEE. Trimming took 0 bases from V and 4 from J, leaving 8 bases between them. CDR3 length equals 14 residues. In DNA, the CDR3 is TGTGCCAGCAGCGTAGGTGGCAGGGGAAACACCATATATTTT. It specifies CASSVGGRGNTIYF.

The rearrangement links TRBV3-1 (or the pseudogene TRBV3-2) to TRBJ1-3, with unresolved D. The CDR3 runs 19 residues. V gave up 4 bases and J gave up 0 bases, with 22 bases separating them. CDR1 is LGHDT and CDR2 is YNNKEL in the germline V gene (reference sequence). CDR3 amino acids: CASSRPFGPAGSSGNTIYF. The CDR3 DNA is TGTGCCAGCAGCCGCCCATTCGGGCCAGCGGGGAGCTCTGGAAACACCATATATTTT.

This sequence joins TRBV28 and TRBJ2-7; 12 nucleotides agree with TRBD1. The CDR3 is 16 amino acids. Germline V gene lookup returns CDR1 MDHEN and CDR2 SYDVKM. Trimming removed 7 bases from V and 6 bases from J; junction bases left unmatched: 13. CDR3 sequence (DNA): TGTGCCAGCATCGAAAAGGCCGGGACAGGGGGCGCCGAGCAGTACTTC. Protein: CASIEKAGTGGAEQYF.

J is TRBJ1-4 and V is TRBV7-9, with 9 bases aligning to TRBD1. The trim removed 1 base at V and 7 bases at J, leaving 7 bases unmatched. The germline V gene encodes CDR1 SEHNR and CDR2 FQNEAQ (reference sequence). The CDR3 is 16 amino acids. CDR3 nucleotide sequence: TGTGCCAGCAGCTTAGTCCTGACAGGGGGTAGTGAAAAACTGTTTTTT. This codes for CASSLVLTGGSEKLFF.